These 22 T cell receptor beta chains originate from one sample sequenced in a study of blood T cell repertoires in COVID-19. Profiling relied on immunoSEQ multiplex PCR, and the TCRdb table lists in-frame clones only, not all of them. Here the sample spans approximately 170,000 clones, less than 85% being singletons. What was sequenced was peripheral blood. These receptors originate from a woman of 80 years or more with acute or convalescent COVID-19.

The rearrangement joins TRBV4-3 to TRBJ2-7, with 9 bases identical to TRBD2. V shed 0 bases, J shed 2 bases, and the junction held 5 bases outside the gene matches. This CDR3 is 16 amino acids long. Germline assignment: CDR1 LGHNA and CDR2 YSLEER. CDR3 sequence reads: CASSQDVASGTYEQYF. DNA for the CDR3: TGCGCCAGCAGCCAAGATGTGGCTAGCGGGACCTACGAGCAGTACTTC.

This chain joins TRBV5-4 and TRBJ2-1; D is unresolved. V was cut by 1 base and J by 8 bases, with 16 bases left in between. The CDR3 covers 15 residues. Germline V lookup: CDR1 SGHNT, CDR2 YYREEE (reference sequence). This CDR3 reads CASSLISVTKDEQFF. The CDR3 nucleotides are TGTGCCAGCAGCTTGATCTCAGTGACAAAGGATGAGCAGTTCTTC.

The gene calls are TRBV15 and TRBJ1-6; D unresolved. This CDR3 comprises 15 residues. Per germline, CDR1 LNHNV and CDR2 YYDKDF (reference sequence). V lost 2 bases and J lost 7, with 12 bases in between. The CDR3 spells CATSRKSPQNSPLHF. The CDR3 region has the DNA TGTGCCACCAGCAGAAAATCTCCACAGAATTCACCCCTCCACTTT.

The V call is TRBV6-1, the J call TRBJ2-1; 9 nucleotides agree with TRBD1. CDR1 is MNHNS, CDR2 SASEGT, per germline. V dropped 2 bases and J dropped 3; count of bases not matched to a gene: 2. This CDR3 is 15 amino acids long. The CDR3 DNA reads TGTGCCAGCAGTGAATTGACAGGGGGCTACAATGAGCAGTTCTTC. Amino acid sequence: CASSELTGGYNEQFF.

The genes are TRBV7-2 and TRBJ1-2, with 9 bases fitting TRBD1. Germline V gene data show CDR1 as SGHTA and CDR2 as FQGNSA. This CDR3 spans 17 amino acids. Unmatched junction bases numbered 14, after V lost 2 bases and J lost 7 bases. In nucleotides, the CDR3 is TGTGCCAGCAGCTTAATAGGGACAGGGTTTAGTTCTGGTGGCTACACCTTC. Translating gives CASSLIGTGFSSGGYTF.

The chain couples TRBV7-9 to TRBJ2-1; no definite D call. Trimming shortened V by 1 base and J by 7 bases, and 14 bases separated the two germline ends. The CDR3 is 15 residues long. The germline CDR1 and CDR2 sequences are SEHNR and FQNEAQ (reference sequence). CDR3 protein: CASSLVAHGANEQFF. CDR3 coding DNA: TGTGCCAGCAGCTTAGTCGCTCACGGAGCTAATGAGCAGTTCTTC.

The CDR3 spells CASSSTSTHEQYF. The CDR3 nucleotides are TGTGCCAGCAGTTCGACTAGCACCCACGAGCAGTACTTC. This chain uses TRBV6-2 or TRBV6-3 with TRBJ2-7, with 7 nucleotides matching TRBD2. This CDR3 has 13 residues. Germline trimming cut 4 bases from V and 5 bases from J; bases unmatched to any gene: 5. The V gene's germline CDR1 is MNHEY and CDR2 SVGEGT.

The V and J genes are TRBV19 and TRBJ1-2, with 11 bases that match TRBD1. The V and J ends lost 8 bases and 4 bases, in that order; junction bases with no gene match: 9. The germline CDR1 and CDR2 sequences are LNHDA and SQIVND (reference sequence). The CDR3 is made up of 15 amino acids. CDR3 coding DNA: TGTGCCAGTGCGACGGGACAGGGGGTCGGCTATGGCTACACCTTC. The encoded protein is CASATGQGVGYGYTF.

This clone was counted only a few times. V usage is TRBV5-1 and J usage is TRBJ2-3; 7 nucleotides line up with TRBD2. CDR1 is SGHRS, CDR2 YFSETQ, per germline. V lost 5 bases and J lost 0; bases outside the gene matches: 9. This CDR3 region has 16 residues. The DNA for the CDR3 is TGCGCCAGCAGAAATGGTCTAGCGGCTAGCACAGATACGCAGTATTTT. Translation: CASRNGLAASTDTQYF.

This chain links TRBV7-9 with TRBJ2-1; 9 bases map to TRBD1. After removal of 1 base from V and 5 bases from J, the junction contained 3 bases not matched to a gene. The germline V gene encodes CDR1 SEHNR and CDR2 FQNEAQ (reference sequence). CDR3 length: 15 residues. CDR3 in amino acids: CASSLGDRAHNEQFF. In nucleotides, the CDR3 is TGTGCCAGCAGCTTAGGGGACAGGGCTCACAATGAGCAGTTCTTC.

The gene calls are TRBV11-3 and TRBJ2-3, with 13 bases that match TRBD2. Trimming cost V 1 base and J 2 bases; bases outside gene matches: 6. This CDR3 is 18 amino acids long. Germline V gene lookup returns CDR1 SGHNT and CDR2 YENEEA. The DNA for the CDR3 is TGTGCCAGCAGCTTAGGGGGACTAGCGGGGACCTCCACAGATACGCAGTATTTT. Amino acids: CASSLGGLAGTSTDTQYF.

The chain couples TRBV2 to TRBJ1-2; 7 bases agree with TRBD1. J gave up 8 bases and V 4 bases, and 10 bases lay outside the gene matches. There are 14 residues in the CDR3. Germline CDR1 SNHLY, CDR2 FYNNEI. CDR3 residues: CASSAFVRGQGYTF. The CDR3 DNA is TGTGCCAGCAGTGCCTTTGTAAGGGGGCAAGGCTACACCTTC.

This clone was seen a single time. J is TRBJ2-1 and V is TRBV5-8, with D tentatively TRBD2 (6 bases). Trimming cost V 1 base and J 8 bases, with 10 bases left between them. CDR3 length: 13 residues. Germline V gene sequence: CDR1 SGHTS, CDR2 YDEGEE. The CDR3 region has the DNA TGTGCCAGCAGCTTGCGGACTAAGGATGAGCAGTTCTTC. Translated: CASSLRTKDEQFF.

The chain links TRBV19 to TRBJ1-3; D may be TRBD1 (6 bases). The CDR3 runs to 17 residues. The V end was cut by 6 bases, the J end by 2 bases, with 20 bases between. Germline CDR1 LNHDA, CDR2 SQIVND (reference sequence). CDR3 protein: CASRPPQGRGAGNTIYF. The DNA for the CDR3 is TGTGCCAGTAGACCACCTCAGGGGAGGGGCGCTGGAAACACCATATATTTT.

The chain combines TRBV3-1 (or the pseudogene TRBV3-2) with TRBJ2-7; 7 bases agree with TRBD2. CDR3 length equals 13 residues. Looked up from germline, CDR1 is LGHDT and CDR2 is YNNKEL (reference sequence). V lost 3 bases, J lost 3 bases, and 2 bases stayed unmatched. CDR3 DNA: TGTGCCAGCAGCCACGGACTAGGCTACGAGCAGTACTTC. Translated, it gives CASSHGLGYEQYF.

The genes are TRBV5-1 and TRBJ2-3; D might be TRBD2 (6 bases). CDR1 is SGHRS, CDR2 YFSETQ, per germline. This CDR3 spans 15 amino acids. The V and J ends lost 5 bases and 4 bases respectively, with 17 bases between them. DNA of the CDR3: TGCGCCAGCAGTATGGACACCGGGAGTGCAGATACGCAGTATTTT. Translation: CASSMDTGSADTQYF.

Here the CDR3 DNA reads TGTGCCAGCAGCCGAAGACCGGGGGCGGGGGTCGGGGAGCTGTTTTTT. This translates into CASSRRPGAGVGELFF. The V and J genes are TRBV13 and TRBJ2-2, with D tentatively TRBD2 (7 bases). V was pared by 5 bases and J by 7 bases, with 20 bases between. Germline V gives CDR1 PRHDT, CDR2 FYEKMQ (reference sequence). The CDR3 has 16 residues.

CDR3: CASSQPGGNEQFF. CDR3 in DNA: TGTGCCAGCAGCCAACCGGGGGGGAATGAGCAGTTCTTC. The genes are TRBV6-5 and TRBJ2-1, with TRBD2 identical over 8 bases. In germline, CDR1 is MNHEY, CDR2 SVGAGI. The CDR3 is made up of 13 amino acids. After removal of 6 bases from V and 7 bases from J, the junction contained 5 bases not matched to a gene.

The gene calls are TRBV4-2 and TRBJ2-7; 9 bases are a match to TRBD1. Germline CDR1 and CDR2: LGHNA and YNFKEQ. This CDR3 region has 15 residues. J gave up 3 bases and V 3 bases, and 6 bases lay outside the gene matches. The CDR3 DNA reads as TGTGCCAGCAGCCAGCCGGGACAGGGTTACTACGAGCAGTACTTC. Encoded protein: CASSQPGQGYYEQYF.

The chain combines TRBV5-6 with TRBJ2-7; D may be TRBD1 (7 bases). Germline loops: CDR1 SGHDT, CDR2 YYEEEE. V was trimmed by 7 bases and J by 6 bases, leaving 23 bases between them. This CDR3 has 15 residues. The DNA of the CDR3 is TGTGCCAGCTCGCCGGCGGCAGGGGGGAGTAGCGAGCAGTACTTC. It translates to CASSPAAGGSSEQYF.

CDR3 sequence reads: CASTRGQGGLNEQFF. In DNA form, the CDR3 reads TGTGCCAGCACCCGGGGCCAGGGGGGTCTCAATGAGCAGTTCTTC. The chain joins TRBV27 to TRBJ2-1; D perhaps matches TRBD1 (7 bases). The germline V and J ends were trimmed by 7 bases and 6 bases, with 19 bases remaining between them. Germline values: CDR1 MNHEY, CDR2 SMNVEV (reference sequence). The CDR3 covers 15 residues.

The chain recombines TRBV30 with TRBJ2-3, with TRBD2 identical over 14 bases. V gave up 0 bases and J gave up 4 bases; unmatched junction bases: 3. CDR1 GTSNPN and CDR2 SVGIG come from the germline V gene (reference sequence). CDR3 size: 16 residues. CDR3 sequence (DNA): TGTGCCTGGAGTGTAAAGGGACTAGCGGGAGCAGATACGCAGTATTTT. Translating gives CAWSVKGLAGADTQYF.